This TCR beta chain comes out of a study of T cell responses to AZD1222 COVID-19 vaccine. Germline CDR1 is SGDLS and CDR2 is YYNGEE. Unmatched junction bases numbered 13, after V lost 4 bases and J lost 5 bases. CDR3 length: 17 residues. Study observations and caveats: Researchers report vaccine-associated CD4 TCRs spanning spike, with dominance at 160-218 and 743-854. White British ancestry dominated among donors, who included more females, and clonal diversity was possibly underestimated. The study reported that nearly half of spike-specific TCRs target unmutated variant regions.

Using immunoSEQ multiplex PCR, the repertoire was profiled, and TCRdb retains in-frame clones only, with some absent. There are 150,000 to 200,000 clones in the sample; 94% occur only once, and approximately 0.6% lies in the top ten. In the case of this clone: The antigen remains unidentified.

The TCR originated in an adult in good health. The gene calls are TRBV9 and TRBJ2-3; 10 bases fit TRBD2. Sequenced here: peripheral blood, sampled on day 0 of AZD1222 vaccination. CDR3 in amino acids: CASSPTLSSGRVDTQYF. CDR3 sequence (DNA): TGTGCCAGCAGCCCAACTTTGTCTAGCGGGAGAGTAGATACGCAGTATTTT. Full variable domain (remainder filled in from reference TRBV9 and TRBJ2-3): DSGVTQTPKHLITATGQRVTLRCSPRSGDLSVYWYQQSLDQGLQFLIQYYNGEERAKGNILERFSAQQFPDLHSELNLSSLELGDSALYFCASSPTLSSGRVDTQYFGPGTRLTVL.